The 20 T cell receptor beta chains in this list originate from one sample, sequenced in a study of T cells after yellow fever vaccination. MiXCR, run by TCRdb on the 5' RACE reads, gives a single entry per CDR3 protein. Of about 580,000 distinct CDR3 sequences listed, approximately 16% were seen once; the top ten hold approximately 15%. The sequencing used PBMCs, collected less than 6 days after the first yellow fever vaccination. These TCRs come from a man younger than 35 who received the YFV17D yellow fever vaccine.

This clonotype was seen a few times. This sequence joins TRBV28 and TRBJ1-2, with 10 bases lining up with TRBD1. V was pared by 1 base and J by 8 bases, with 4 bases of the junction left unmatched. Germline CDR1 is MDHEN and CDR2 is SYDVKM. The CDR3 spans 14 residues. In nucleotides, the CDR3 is TGTGCCAGCAGTTTATACGGGACAGGGGAAGGCTACACCTTC. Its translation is CASSLYGTGEGYTF.

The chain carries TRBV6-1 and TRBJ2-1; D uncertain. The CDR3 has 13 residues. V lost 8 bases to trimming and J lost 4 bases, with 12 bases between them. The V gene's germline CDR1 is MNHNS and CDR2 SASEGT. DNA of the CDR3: TGTGCCAGCGTCCGGTCTCTGTACAATGAGCAGTTCTTC. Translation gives CASVRSLYNEQFF.

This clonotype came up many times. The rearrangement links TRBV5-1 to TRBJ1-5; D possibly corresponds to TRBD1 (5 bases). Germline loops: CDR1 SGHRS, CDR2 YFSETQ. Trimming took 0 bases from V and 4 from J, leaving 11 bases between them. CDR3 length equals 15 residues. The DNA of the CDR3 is TGCGCCAGCAGCTTGGCGGCGGGGGTTAATCAGCCCCAGCATTTT. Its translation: CASSLAAGVNQPQHF.

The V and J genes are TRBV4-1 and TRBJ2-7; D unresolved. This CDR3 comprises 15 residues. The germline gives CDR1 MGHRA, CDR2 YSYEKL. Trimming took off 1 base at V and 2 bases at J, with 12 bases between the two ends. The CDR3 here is CASSQAFLATYEQYF. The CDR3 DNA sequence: TGCGCCAGCAGCCAAGCTTTTTTGGCAACCTACGAGCAGTACTTC.

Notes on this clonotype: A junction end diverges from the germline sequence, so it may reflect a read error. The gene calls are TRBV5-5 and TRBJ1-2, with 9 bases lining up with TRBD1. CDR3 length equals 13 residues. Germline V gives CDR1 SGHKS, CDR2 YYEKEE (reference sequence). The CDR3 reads CASSRRQGDGYIF. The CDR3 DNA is TGTGCCAGCAGCCGGCGACAGGGGGACGGCTACATCTTC.

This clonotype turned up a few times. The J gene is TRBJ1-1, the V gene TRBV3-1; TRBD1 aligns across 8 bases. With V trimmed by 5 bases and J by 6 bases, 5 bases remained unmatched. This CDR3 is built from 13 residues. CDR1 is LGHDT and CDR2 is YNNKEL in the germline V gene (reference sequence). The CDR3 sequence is CASSLSQGAEAFF. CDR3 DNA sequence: TGTGCCAGCAGCTTGTCACAGGGGGCTGAAGCTTTCTTT.

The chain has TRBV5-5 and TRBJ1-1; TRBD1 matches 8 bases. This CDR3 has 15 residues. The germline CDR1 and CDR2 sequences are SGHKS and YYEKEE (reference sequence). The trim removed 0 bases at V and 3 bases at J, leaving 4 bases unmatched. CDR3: CASSLGAGGYTEAFF. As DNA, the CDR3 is TGTGCCAGCAGCTTGGGGGCAGGGGGCTACACTGAAGCTTTCTTT.

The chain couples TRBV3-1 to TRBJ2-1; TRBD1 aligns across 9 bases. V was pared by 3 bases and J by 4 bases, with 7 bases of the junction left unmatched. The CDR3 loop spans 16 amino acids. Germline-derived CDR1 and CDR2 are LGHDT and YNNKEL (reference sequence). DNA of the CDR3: TGTGCCAGCAGCCATGGGACAGGGTCCTTATACAATGAGCAGTTCTTC. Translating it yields CASSHGTGSLYNEQFF.

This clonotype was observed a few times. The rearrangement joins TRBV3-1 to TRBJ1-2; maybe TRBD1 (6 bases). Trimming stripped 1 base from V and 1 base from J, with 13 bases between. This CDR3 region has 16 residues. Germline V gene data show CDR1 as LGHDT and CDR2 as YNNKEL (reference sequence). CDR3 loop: CASSQGWAGVNYGYTF. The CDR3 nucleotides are TGTGCCAGCAGCCAAGGCTGGGCAGGGGTTAACTATGGCTACACCTTC.

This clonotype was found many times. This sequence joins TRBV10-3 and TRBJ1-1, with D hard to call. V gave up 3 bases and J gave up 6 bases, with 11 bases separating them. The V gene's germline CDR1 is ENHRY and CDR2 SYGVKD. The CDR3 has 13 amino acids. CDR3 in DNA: TGTGCCATCAGTGATTTCATGTACCCTGAAGCTTTCTTT. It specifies CAISDFMYPEAFF.

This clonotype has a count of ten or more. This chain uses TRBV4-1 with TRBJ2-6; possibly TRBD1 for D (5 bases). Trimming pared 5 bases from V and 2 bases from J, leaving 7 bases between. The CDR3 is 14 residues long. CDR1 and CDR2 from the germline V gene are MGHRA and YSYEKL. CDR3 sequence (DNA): TGCGCCAGCAGCATCAGGGCTGGGGCCAACGTCCTGACTTTC. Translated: CASSIRAGANVLTF.

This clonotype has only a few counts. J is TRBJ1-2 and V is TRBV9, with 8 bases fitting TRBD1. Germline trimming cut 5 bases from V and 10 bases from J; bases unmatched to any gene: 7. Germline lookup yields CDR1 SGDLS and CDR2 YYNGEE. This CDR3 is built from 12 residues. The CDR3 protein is CASSFGQGFYTF. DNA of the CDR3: TGTGCCAGCAGTTTCGGACAGGGATTCTACACCTTC.

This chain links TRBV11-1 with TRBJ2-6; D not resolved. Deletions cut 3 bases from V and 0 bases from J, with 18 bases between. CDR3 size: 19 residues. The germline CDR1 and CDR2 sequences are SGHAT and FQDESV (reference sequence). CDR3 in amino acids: CASSLAGRYLDSGANVLTF. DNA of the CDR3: TGTGCCAGCAGCTTGGCAGGACGCTACCTAGACTCTGGGGCCAACGTCCTGACTTTC.

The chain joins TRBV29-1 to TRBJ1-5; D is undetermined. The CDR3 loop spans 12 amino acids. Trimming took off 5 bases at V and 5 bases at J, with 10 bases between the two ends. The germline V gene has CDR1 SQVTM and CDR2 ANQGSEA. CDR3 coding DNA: TGCAGCGTTCAGGACGGATATCAGCCCCAGCATTTT. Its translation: CSVQDGYQPQHF.

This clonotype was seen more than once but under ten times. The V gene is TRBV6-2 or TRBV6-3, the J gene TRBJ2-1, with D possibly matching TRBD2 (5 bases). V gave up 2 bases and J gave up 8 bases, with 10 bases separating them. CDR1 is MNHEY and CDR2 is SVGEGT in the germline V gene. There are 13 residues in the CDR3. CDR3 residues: CASSYLGGDEQFF. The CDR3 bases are TGTGCCAGCAGTTACCTAGGAGGCGATGAGCAGTTCTTC.

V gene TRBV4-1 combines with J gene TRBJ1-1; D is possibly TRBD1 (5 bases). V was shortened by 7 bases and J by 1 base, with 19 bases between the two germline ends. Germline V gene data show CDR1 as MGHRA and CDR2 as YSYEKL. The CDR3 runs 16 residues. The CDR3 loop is CASMGYGGAPNTEAFF. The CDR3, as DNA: TGCGCCAGCATGGGGTACGGAGGGGCCCCGAACACTGAAGCTTTCTTT.

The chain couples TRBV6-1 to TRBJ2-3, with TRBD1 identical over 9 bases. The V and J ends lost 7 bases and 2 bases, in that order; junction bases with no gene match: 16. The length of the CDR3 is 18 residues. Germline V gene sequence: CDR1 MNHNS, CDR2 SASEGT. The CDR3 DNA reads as TGTGCCAGCACCTACCGGGGGCGAGGGACAGGGCTCACAGATACGCAGTATTTT. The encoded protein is CASTYRGRGTGLTDTQYF.

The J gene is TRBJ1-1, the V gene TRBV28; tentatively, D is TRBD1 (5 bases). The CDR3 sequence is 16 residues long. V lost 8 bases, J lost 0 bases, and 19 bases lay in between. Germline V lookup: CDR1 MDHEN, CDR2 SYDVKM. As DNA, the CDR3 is TGTGCCAGCCCCCCAAGGACCGGGACGGTGAACACTGAAGCTTTCTTT. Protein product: CASPPRTGTVNTEAFF.

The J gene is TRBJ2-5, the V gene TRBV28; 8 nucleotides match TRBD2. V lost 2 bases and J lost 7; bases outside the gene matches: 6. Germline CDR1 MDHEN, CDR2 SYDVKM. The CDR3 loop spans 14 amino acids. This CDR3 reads CASSLASGRGTQYF. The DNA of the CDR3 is TGTGCCAGCAGTTTAGCTAGCGGGCGGGGGACCCAGTACTTC. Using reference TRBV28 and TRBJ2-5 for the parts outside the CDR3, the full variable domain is DVKVTQSSRYLVKRTGEKVFLECVQDMDHENMFWYRQDPGLGLRLIYFSYDVKMKEKGDIPEGYSVSREKKERFSLILESASTNQTSMYLCASSLASGRGTQYFGPGTRLLVL.

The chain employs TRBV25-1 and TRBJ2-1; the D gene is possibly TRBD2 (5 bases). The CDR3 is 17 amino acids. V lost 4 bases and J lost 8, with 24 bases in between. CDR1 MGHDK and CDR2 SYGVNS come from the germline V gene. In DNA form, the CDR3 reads TGTGCCAGCAGTGGATCGCTCGAGGGCCGGGTCCTCCATGAGCAGTTCTTC. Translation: CASSGSLEGRVLHEQFF.